This T cell receptor (beta chain) stems from a study of blood T cell repertoires in COVID-19. Study overall: There were acute and convalescent COVID-19 samples, and they came from the United States, Italy and Spain. Sample material is recorded as cDNA or gDNA derived from T cells, B-cell-depleted T cells, or PBMCs.

Original analysis: Amplified reference gene primers provided the basis for estimating nucleated cell counts. TCRdb's table, derived via immunoSEQ multiplex PCR, lists solely in-frame clones and lacks some. Clonal size and the V and J genes are those of that table, whereas D and trimming came from the DNA. The data show 150,000 to 200,000 clones, with less than 90% seen just once and approximately 2.3% held by the top ten. The CDR3 totals 15 residues. V was shortened by 6 bases and J by 5 bases, with 16 bases between the two germline ends. Germline CDR1 LNHDA, CDR2 SQIVND (reference sequence). The specimen was peripheral blood. This chain links TRBV19 with TRBJ2-2, with D hard to call. The receptor comes from a man between 65 and 85 years old with active or convalescent COVID-19. CDR3 bases: TGTGCCAGTAGCCGAAGAAGACTGTCAACCGGGGAGCTGTTTTTT. Residues: CASSRRRLSTGELFF.